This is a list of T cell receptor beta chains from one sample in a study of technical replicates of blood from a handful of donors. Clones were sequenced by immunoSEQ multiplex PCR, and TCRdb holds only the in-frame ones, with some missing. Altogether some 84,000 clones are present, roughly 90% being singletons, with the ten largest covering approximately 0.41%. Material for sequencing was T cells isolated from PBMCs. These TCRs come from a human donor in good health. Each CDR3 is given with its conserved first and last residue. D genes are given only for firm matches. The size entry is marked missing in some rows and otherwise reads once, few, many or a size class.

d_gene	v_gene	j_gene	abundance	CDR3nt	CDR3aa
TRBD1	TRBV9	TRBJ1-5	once	TGTGCCAGCAGCGCAACCGGGACAGCTAGACAGCCCCAGCATTTT	CASSATGTARQPQHF
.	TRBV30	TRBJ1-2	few	TGTGCCTGGAGTGCGGGGGGGGGCTACACCTTC	CAWSAGGGYTF
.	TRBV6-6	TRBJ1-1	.	TGTGCCAGCAGTTACTCGAGCGTGGGAGCCACTGAAGCTTTCTTT	CASSYSSVGATEAFF
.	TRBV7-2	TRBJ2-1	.	TGTGCCAGTTACCCAGTTTGGAGCAATGAGCAGTTCTTC	CASYPVWSNEQFF
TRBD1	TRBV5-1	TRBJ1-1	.	TGCGCCAGCAGCTCCGGGACAGGGTATTCTGAAGCTTTCTTT	CASSSGTGYSEAFF
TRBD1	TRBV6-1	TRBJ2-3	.	TGTGCCAGCAGTCGGACAGGGGGCGCGACAGATACGCAGTATTTT	CASSRTGGATDTQYF
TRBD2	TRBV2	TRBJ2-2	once	TGTGCCAGCTTAACAACTAGCGGGAGTTCCGGGGAGCTGTTTTTT	CASLTTSGSSGELFF
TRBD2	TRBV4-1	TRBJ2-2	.	TGCGCCAGCAGCCTCGGACTAGCGACCGGGGAGCTGTTTTTT	CASSLGLATGELFF
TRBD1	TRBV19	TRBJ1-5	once	TGTGCCAGTAGTATATCCCTGACAGGGTTCAATCAGCCCCAGCATTTT	CASSISLTGFNQPQHF
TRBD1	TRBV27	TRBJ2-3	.	TGTGCCAGCAGTTCCACAGACAGGGGCACAGATACGCAGTATTTT	CASSSTDRGTDTQYF
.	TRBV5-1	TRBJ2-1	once	TGCGCCAGCAGCTTAACGCTGAGCTCATACAATGAGCAGTTCTTC	CASSLTLSSYNEQFF
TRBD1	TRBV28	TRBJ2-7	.	TGTGCCAGCAGTTTATTTGTGAGGGGGCAGGGCGAGCAGTACTTC	CASSLFVRGQGEQYF
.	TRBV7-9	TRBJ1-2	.	TGTGCCAGCAGCTTGGACTACTATGGCTACACCTTC	CASSLDYYGYTF
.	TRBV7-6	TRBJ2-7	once	TGTGCCAGCAGCCTAGAGGGGGGGAGAACTTTGGGCTACGAGCAGTACTTC	CASSLEGGRTLGYEQYF
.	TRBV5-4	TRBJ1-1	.	TGTGCCAGCAGCTCCCCACGGAAGAGAGGCACTGAAGCTTTCTTT	CASSSPRKRGTEAFF
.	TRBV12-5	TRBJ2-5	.	TGTGCTAGTGGTAGCACAGGTGACGTCCGAGAGACCCAGTACTTC	CASGSTGDVRETQYF
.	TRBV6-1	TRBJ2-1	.	TGTGCCAGCAGTGAAACGCACGGTGGCTCCTACAATGAGCAGTTCTTC	CASSETHGGSYNEQFF
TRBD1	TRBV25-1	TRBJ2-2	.	TGTGCCAGTCGGGGACAGGGGATTATCGGGGAGCTGTTTTTT	CASRGQGIIGELFF
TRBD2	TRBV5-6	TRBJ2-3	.	TGTGCCAGCAGGGGGCCACTAGCGTCGCAGTATTTT	CASRGPLASQYF
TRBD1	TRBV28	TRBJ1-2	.	TGTGCCAGCACTGCCGGGACAGGGGATCGGGGCTACACCTTC	CASTAGTGDRGYTF
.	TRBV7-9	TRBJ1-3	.	TGTGCCAGCAGCTTGGGGGGGTCCTTCTCTGGAAACACCATATATTTT	CASSLGGSFSGNTIYF
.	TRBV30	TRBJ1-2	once	TGTGCCTGGGGGGCTGCCTATGGCTACACCTTC	CAWGAAYGYTF
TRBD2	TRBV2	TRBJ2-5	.	TGTGCCAGCAGAGAGTCCGGGAGGGAAGAGACCCAGTACTTC	CASRESGREETQYF
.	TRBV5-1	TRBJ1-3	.	TGCGCCAGCAGCTTGGGACAGGCCTCATCTGGAAACACCATATATTTT	CASSLGQASSGNTIYF
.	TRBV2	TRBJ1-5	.	TGTGCCAGCAGTGAAGAGCAAAGTAATCAGCCCCAGCATTTT	CASSEEQSNQPQHF
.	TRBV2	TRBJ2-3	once	TGTGCCAGCGCGGACTTATCCACAGATACGCAGTATTTT	CASADLSTDTQYF